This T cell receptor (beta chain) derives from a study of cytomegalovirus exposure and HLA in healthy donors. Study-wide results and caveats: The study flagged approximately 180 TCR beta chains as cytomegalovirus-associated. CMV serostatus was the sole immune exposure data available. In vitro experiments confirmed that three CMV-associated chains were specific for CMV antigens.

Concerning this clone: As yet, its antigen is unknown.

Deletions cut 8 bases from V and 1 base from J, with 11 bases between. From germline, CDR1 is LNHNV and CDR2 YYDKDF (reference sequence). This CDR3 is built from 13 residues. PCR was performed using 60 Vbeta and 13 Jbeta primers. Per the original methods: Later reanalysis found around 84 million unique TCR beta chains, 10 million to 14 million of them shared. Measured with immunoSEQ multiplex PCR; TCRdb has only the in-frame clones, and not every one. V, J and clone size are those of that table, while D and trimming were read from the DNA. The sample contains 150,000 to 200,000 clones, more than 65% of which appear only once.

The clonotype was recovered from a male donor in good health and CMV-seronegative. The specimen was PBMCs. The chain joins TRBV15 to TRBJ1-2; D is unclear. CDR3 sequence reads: CATSPTVNYGYTF. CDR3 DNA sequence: TGTGCCACCTCCCCTACGGTTAACTATGGCTACACCTTC.